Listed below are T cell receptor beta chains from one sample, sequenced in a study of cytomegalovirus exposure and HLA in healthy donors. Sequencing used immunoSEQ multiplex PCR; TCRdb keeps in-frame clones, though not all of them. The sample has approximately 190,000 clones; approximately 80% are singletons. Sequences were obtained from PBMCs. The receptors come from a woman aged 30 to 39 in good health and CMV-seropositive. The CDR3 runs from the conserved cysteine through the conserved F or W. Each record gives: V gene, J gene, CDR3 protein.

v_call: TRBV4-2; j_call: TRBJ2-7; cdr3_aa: CASSRSLEFGYEQYF
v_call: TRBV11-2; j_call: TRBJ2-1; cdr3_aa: CASSLVGGLGWYNEQFF
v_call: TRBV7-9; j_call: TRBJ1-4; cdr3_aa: CASSLGAVINEKLFF
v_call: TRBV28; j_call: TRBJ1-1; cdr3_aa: CASSLPGQGGFGNTEAFF
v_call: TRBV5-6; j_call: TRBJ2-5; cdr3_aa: CASSFSTGTQYF
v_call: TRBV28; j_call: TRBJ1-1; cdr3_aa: CASSFGPGRSEAFF
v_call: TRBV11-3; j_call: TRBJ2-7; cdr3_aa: CASSLDPRYEQYF
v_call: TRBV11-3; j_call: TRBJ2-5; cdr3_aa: CASSFAGGGETQYF
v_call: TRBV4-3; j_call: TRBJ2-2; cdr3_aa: CASSHRNANTGELFF
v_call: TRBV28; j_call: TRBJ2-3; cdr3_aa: CASRGTSEGMSTDTQYF
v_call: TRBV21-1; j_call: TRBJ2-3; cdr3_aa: CASSLLGQTSTDTQYF
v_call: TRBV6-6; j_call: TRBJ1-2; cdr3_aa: CASSYLGQGDGYTF
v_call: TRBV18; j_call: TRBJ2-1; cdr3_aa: CASSPPNTLAGGIDNEQFF
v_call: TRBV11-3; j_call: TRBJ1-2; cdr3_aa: CASSSRGTWGQSSYNYGYTF
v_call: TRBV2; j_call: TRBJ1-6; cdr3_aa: CASGQPSNSPLHF
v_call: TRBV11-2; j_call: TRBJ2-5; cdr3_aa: CASSLAGRAQETQYF
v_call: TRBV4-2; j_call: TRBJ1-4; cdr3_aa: CASSQDLRQGGEKLFF
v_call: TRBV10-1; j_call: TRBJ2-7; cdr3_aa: CASGQREGCEQYF
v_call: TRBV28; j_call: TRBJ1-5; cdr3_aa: CASSIISGTGNQPQHF
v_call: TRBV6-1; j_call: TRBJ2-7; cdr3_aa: CASSTGPSSYEQYF
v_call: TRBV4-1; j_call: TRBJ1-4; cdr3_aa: CASSQGLSGVVNEKLFF
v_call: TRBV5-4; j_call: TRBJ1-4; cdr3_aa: CASSSRQATNEKLFF
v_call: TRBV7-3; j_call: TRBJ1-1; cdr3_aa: CASSLTGGTEAFF
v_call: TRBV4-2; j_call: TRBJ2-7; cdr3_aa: CASSQGASYEQYF
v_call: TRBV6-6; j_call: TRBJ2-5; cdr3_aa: CASSWGVLETQYF
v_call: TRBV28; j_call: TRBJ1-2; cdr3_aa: CASSLIGQGHGYTF
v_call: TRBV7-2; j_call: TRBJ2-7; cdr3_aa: CASSLTLREQYF
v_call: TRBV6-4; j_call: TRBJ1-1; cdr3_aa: CASRRGRTEAFF
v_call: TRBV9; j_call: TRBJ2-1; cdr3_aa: CASSVGPYNEQFF
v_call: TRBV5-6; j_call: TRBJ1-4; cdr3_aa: CASSSPLNEKLFF
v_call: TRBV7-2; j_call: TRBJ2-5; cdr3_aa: CASSLGGWETQYF
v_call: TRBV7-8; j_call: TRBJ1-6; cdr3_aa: CASSLEGDSLDSPLHF
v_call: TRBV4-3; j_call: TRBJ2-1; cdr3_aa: CASSLDSSSYNEQFF